The 26 T cell receptor beta chains listed next were all sequenced from one sample in a study of T cell responses to AZD1222 COVID-19 vaccine. Sequencing was performed with immunoSEQ multiplex PCR; in TCRdb, only in-frame clones are kept and a portion is missing. This table holds some 130,000 clones, roughly 93% found once. The sample in question was peripheral blood, obtained 28 days after the second AZD1222 dose. The receptors were gathered from an adult who received the AZD1222 COVID-19 vaccine.

The chain is built from TRBV5-4 and TRBJ1-2, with 9 bases aligning to TRBD1. Trimming removed 3 bases from V and 8 bases from J; junction bases left unmatched: 5. The CDR3 is 13 amino acids. Germline V gene sequence: CDR1 SGHNT, CDR2 YYREEE (reference sequence). CDR3 nucleotides: TGTGCCAGCAGCTGGGACAGGGCTGGAGGCTACACCTTC. This gives the protein CASSWDRAGGYTF.

This chain links TRBV28 with TRBJ1-2; D remains ambiguous. The germline V and J ends were trimmed by 3 bases and 6 bases, with 14 bases remaining between them. This CDR3 comprises 14 residues. The germline V gene encodes CDR1 MDHEN and CDR2 SYDVKM. The CDR3 sequence is CASSLTPALDGYTF. The CDR3 DNA sequence: TGTGCCAGCAGTTTGACGCCAGCGCTCGATGGCTACACCTTC.

The chain couples TRBV6-5 to TRBJ2-7, with 12 bases aligning to TRBD1. This CDR3 contains 15 residues. Trimming removed 7 bases from V and 7 bases from J; junction bases left unmatched: 11. Germline V gene data show CDR1 as MNHEY and CDR2 as SVGAGI. The CDR3 DNA reads as TGTGCCAGCAAGATCAAGGGGACAGGGGGCGATGAGCAGTACTTC. Amino acids: CASKIKGTGGDEQYF.

The chain recombines TRBV2 with TRBJ1-2; D is possibly TRBD1 (5 bases). CDR1 and CDR2 (germline): SNHLY, FYNNEI. The CDR3 covers 14 residues. V gave up 7 bases and J gave up 0 bases, with 12 bases separating them. CDR3 bases: TGTGCCAGCAAAACAGGAACTTCTAACTATGGCTACACCTTC. The encoded protein is CASKTGTSNYGYTF. Variable domain in full (rest from reference TRBV2 and TRBJ1-2): EPEVTQTPSHQVTQMGQEVILRCVPISNHLYFYWYRQILGQKVEFLVSFYNNEISEKSEIFDDQFSVERPDGSNFTLKIRSTKLEDSAMYFCASKTGTSNYGYTFGSGTRLTVV.

The genes are TRBV11-3 and TRBJ2-7, with TRBD2 identical over 8 bases. V was clipped by 5 bases and J by 1 base; unmatched bases: 4. The germline V gene has CDR1 SGHNT and CDR2 YENEEA. This CDR3 has 14 amino acids. DNA for the CDR3: TGTGCCAGCAGCCCAATAGCGGGGTCCTACGAGCAGTACTTC. Translated, it gives CASSPIAGSYEQYF.

This clone was seen a single time. The gene calls are TRBV7-2 and TRBJ2-1, with TRBD2 identical over 12 bases. The CDR3 runs 17 residues. From germline, CDR1 is SGHTA and CDR2 FQGNSA. The trim removed 2 bases at V and 6 bases at J, leaving 8 bases unmatched. In DNA, the CDR3 is TGTGCCAGCAGCTTACGTCGGGCTAGCGGGAGGGGCAATGAGCAGTTCTTC. Translating gives CASSLRRASGRGNEQFF.

The chain links TRBV29-1 to TRBJ1-3; no clear D. The CDR3 contains 14 residues. Trimming cost V 4 bases and J 4 bases, with 14 bases left between them. CDR1 SQVTM and CDR2 ANQGSEA come from the germline V gene. The CDR3 DNA reads as TGCAGCGTTGTCCCCTCTCCAGGCGGAAACACCATATATTTT. Its translation is CSVVPSPGGNTIYF. Together with reference TRBV29-1 and TRBJ1-3, the CDR3 gives the full variable domain: SAVISQKPSRDICQRGTSLTIQCQVDSQVTMMFWYRQQPGQSLTLIATANQGSEATYESGFVIDKFPISRPNLTFSTLTVSNMSPEDSSIYLCSVVPSPGGNTIYFGEGSWLTVV.

The gene calls are TRBV6-5 and TRBJ1-1; D might be TRBD1 (6 bases). The V and J ends lost 6 bases and 4 bases respectively, with 12 bases between them. Germline-derived CDR1 and CDR2 are MNHEY and SVGAGI. The CDR3 contains 13 residues. CDR3 DNA sequence: TGTGCCAGCAGGACGGGGGGCACCACTGAAGCTTTCTTT. Translated: CASRTGGTTEAFF.

This sequence joins TRBV10-3 and TRBJ1-1, with 9 bases lining up with TRBD1. From germline, CDR1 is ENHRY and CDR2 SYGVKD. The ends lost 11 bases at V and 5 bases at J; junction bases unmatched: 9. The CDR3 consists of 13 residues. The CDR3 protein is CAVQDRGGTEAFF. In DNA, the CDR3 is TGTGCCGTCCAGGACAGGGGAGGTACTGAAGCTTTCTTT.

J is TRBJ1-6 and V is TRBV6-1; possible D gene TRBD1, 5 bases. CDR3 length equals 14 residues. The germline V gene has CDR1 MNHNS and CDR2 SASEGT. Trimming left V 5 bases short and J 8 bases short, with 13 bases between. CDR3 sequence: CASSLMGGDSPLHF. CDR3 in DNA: TGTGCCAGCAGTTTGATGGGGGGAGATTCACCCCTCCACTTT.

The chain carries TRBV5-4 and TRBJ2-1, with 9 bases aligning to TRBD1. The germline gives CDR1 SGHNT, CDR2 YYREEE (reference sequence). The CDR3 contains 15 residues. V dropped 4 bases and J dropped 4; count of bases not matched to a gene: 6. CDR3 DNA: TGTGCCAGCAGCAACGACAGGGGGTTGTACAATGAGCAGTTCTTC. This codes for CASSNDRGLYNEQFF.

J is TRBJ2-5 and V is TRBV18; D ambiguous. Germline lookup yields CDR1 KGHSH and CDR2 LQKENI. The CDR3 contains 12 residues. With 2 bases removed from V and 5 bases from J, the gap between germline ends came to 6 bases. DNA for the CDR3: TGTGCCAGCTCACCAACGGAGGAGACCCAGTACTTC. Translated: CASSPTEETQYF.

The rearrangement joins TRBV7-9 to TRBJ1-2, with 12 bases that match TRBD1. The CDR3 extends over 15 amino acids. Trimming at V came to 4 bases and at J to 3 bases, leaving 3 bases not matched to a gene. The germline V gene encodes CDR1 SEHNR and CDR2 FQNEAQ (reference sequence). The CDR3 reads CASSWGTGGYYGYTF. Written as DNA, the CDR3 is TGTGCCAGCAGCTGGGGGACAGGGGGCTACTATGGCTACACCTTC.

The chain couples TRBV7-3 to TRBJ2-3, with a weak D call TRBD1 (6 bases). The CDR3 is made up of 14 amino acids. Germline V lookup: CDR1 SGHTA, CDR2 FQGTGA. The ends were cut back, 5 bases at V and 1 base at J, with 10 bases in the middle. The CDR3 nucleotides read TGTGCCAGCAGCCGAGGGGGACGCACAGATACGCAGTATTTT. This encodes CASSRGGRTDTQYF. Filled out from reference TRBV7-3 and TRBJ2-3, the complete variable domain reads GAGVSQTPSNKVTEKGKYVELRCDPISGHTALYWYRQSLGQGPEFLIYFQGTGAADDSGLPNDRFFAVRPEGSVSTLKIQRTERGDSAVYLCASSRGGRTDTQYFGPGTRLTVL.

The V and J genes are TRBV2 and TRBJ1-2, with D perhaps matching TRBD1 (6 bases). This CDR3 is 13 amino acids long. The V end was cut by 6 bases, the J end by 4 bases, with 12 bases between. Germline CDR1 is SNHLY and CDR2 is FYNNEI. CDR3 region: CASRRGEAYGYTF. CDR3 coding DNA: TGTGCCAGCAGGAGGGGGGAGGCCTATGGCTACACCTTC. The variable domain in full, completed from reference TRBV2 and TRBJ1-2, reads EPEVTQTPSHQVTQMGQEVILRCVPISNHLYFYWYRQILGQKVEFLVSFYNNEISEKSEIFDDQFSVERPDGSNFTLKIRSTKLEDSAMYFCASRRGEAYGYTFGSGTRLTVV.

V is TRBV6-5 and J is TRBJ2-7, with TRBD1 matching over 7 bases. The CDR3 runs to 14 residues. With V trimmed by 5 bases and J by 3 bases, 7 bases remained unmatched. Germline V gene data show CDR1 as MNHEY and CDR2 as SVGAGI. CDR3 DNA sequence: TGTGCCAGCAGTAGAAGGGGACAGTACTACGAGCAGTACTTC. Its protein is CASSRRGQYYEQYF.

The chain carries TRBV28 and TRBJ1-5; 10 positions match TRBD1. This CDR3 has 15 residues. Unmatched junction bases numbered 8, after V lost 7 bases and J lost 5 bases. CDR1 and CDR2 from the germline V gene are MDHEN and SYDVKM. CDR3 nucleotides: TGTGCCAGCACTATACGGACAGGGGGACATCAGCCCCAGCATTTT. Encoded protein: CASTIRTGGHQPQHF.

The gene calls are TRBV5-4 and TRBJ1-3; D is undetermined. The V gene lost 0 bases and the J gene lost 4 bases, with 14 bases spanning the gap. The germline gives CDR1 SGHNT, CDR2 YYREEE (reference sequence). CDR3 size: 16 residues. The CDR3 DNA reads TGTGCCAGCAGCTTGGTCGCGACGGCGAGGGGAAACACCATATATTTT. Its protein is CASSLVATARGNTIYF.

The chain is built from TRBV27 and TRBJ1-5; 9 bases line up with TRBD1. The CDR3 has 19 amino acids. The V gene's germline CDR1 is MNHEY and CDR2 SMNVEV (reference sequence). The J segment lost 2 bases and the V segment lost 3 bases, leaving 14 bases of the junction unmatched. Here the CDR3 DNA reads TGTGCCAGCAGTTTCCCTCCCCGGGACAGGGAAAGAGGCAATCAGCCCCAGCATTTT. The encoded protein is CASSFPPRDRERGNQPQHF.

The genes are TRBV13 and TRBJ2-3; D is undetermined. The CDR3 runs to 15 residues. In germline, CDR1 is PRHDT, CDR2 FYEKMQ (reference sequence). V dropped 3 bases and J dropped 5 bases, with 15 bases sitting between them. The CDR3 loop is CASSFREAGLDTQYF. The CDR3 DNA reads as TGTGCCAGCAGCTTCCGTGAGGCAGGTCTAGATACGCAGTATTTT.

The genes are TRBV2 and TRBJ2-7; D is uncertain. Germline V gives CDR1 SNHLY, CDR2 FYNNEI. V lost 4 bases and J lost 2, with 9 bases in between. This CDR3 comprises 13 residues. The CDR3 nucleotides read TGTGCCAGCAGTGTAGAACTCACCTACGAGCAGTACTTC. Its translation is CASSVELTYEQYF.

The rearrangement uses TRBV14 and TRBJ2-1; a weak D match, TRBD2 (5 bases). Germline V gene lookup returns CDR1 SGHDN and CDR2 FVKESK. The CDR3 consists of 17 residues. V was trimmed by 0 bases and J by 8 bases, leaving 20 bases between them. The DNA of the CDR3 is TGTGCCAGCAGCCAAGATCGCCTGGCCTCGAGGCGGGATGAGCAGTTCTTC. Its translation: CASSQDRLASRRDEQFF.

This clone has a handful of counts. V is TRBV7-2 and J is TRBJ2-2; TRBD2 matches at 7 bases. Germline loops: CDR1 SGHTA, CDR2 FQGNSA. The CDR3 spans 18 residues. V shed 5 bases, J shed 9 bases, and the junction held 21 bases outside the gene matches. This CDR3 reads CASSPPIWAGGGARELFF. In DNA form, the CDR3 reads TGTGCCAGCAGCCCACCTATTTGGGCTGGGGGGGGAGCAAGGGAGCTGTTTTTT.

The chain carries TRBV6-5 and TRBJ1-2; 7 bases are a match to TRBD1. Germline values: CDR1 MNHEY, CDR2 SVGAGI. This CDR3 region has 14 residues. V lost 4 bases and J lost 4; bases outside the gene matches: 6. The CDR3 nucleotides are TGTGCCAGCAGTTCTGGACAGGACGCCTATGGCTACACCTTC. Its translation is CASSSGQDAYGYTF.

This chain joins TRBV6-2 or TRBV6-3 and TRBJ2-7; D possibly corresponds to TRBD2 (5 bases). The length of the CDR3 is 15 residues. Trimming removed 5 bases from V and 3 bases from J, with 17 bases in between. The germline V gene has CDR1 MNHEY and CDR2 SVGEGT. CDR3 sequence reads: CASSRLYGPLYEQYF. The CDR3 DNA is TGTGCCAGCAGTCGACTATACGGGCCCCTCTACGAGCAGTACTTC.

The chain combines TRBV28 with TRBJ1-2, with a tentative D call TRBD1 (5 bases). Trimming left V 3 bases short and J 4 bases short, with 15 bases between. This CDR3 comprises 15 residues. The germline gives CDR1 MDHEN, CDR2 SYDVKM. CDR3: CASSFFGHLTYGYTF. In DNA, the CDR3 is TGTGCCAGCAGTTTTTTTGGACACCTCACCTATGGCTACACCTTC.